The 5 T cell receptor beta chains below were found in one sample sequenced in a study of T cell responses to AZD1222 COVID-19 vaccine. Profiled with immunoSEQ multiplex PCR; TCRdb holds only in-frame clones, not every one. Among roughly 150,000 clones listed, about 90% were seen once. This material consisted of peripheral blood, taken 28 days after the second AZD1222 dose. The receptors shown here come from an adult who received the AZD1222 COVID-19 vaccine.

The V and J genes are TRBV7-9 and TRBJ1-2; 8 bases align to TRBD1. This CDR3 has 15 amino acids. Germline loops: CDR1 SEHNR, CDR2 FQNEAQ (reference sequence). V was pared by 5 bases and J by 0 bases, with 5 bases of the junction left unmatched. CDR3 amino acids: CASSPWTGTNYGYTF. The CDR3 nucleotides read TGTGCCAGCAGCCCCTGGACAGGGACTAACTATGGCTACACCTTC. Together with reference TRBV7-9 and TRBJ1-2, the CDR3 gives the full variable domain: DTGVSQNPRHKITKRGQNVTFRCDPISEHNRLYWYRQTLGQGPEFLTYFQNEAQLEKSRLLSDRFSAERPKGSFSTLEIQRTEQGDSAMYLCASSPWTGTNYGYTFGSGTRLTVV.

This chain joins TRBV25-1 and TRBJ1-2; D is unclear. The CDR3 sequence is 10 residues long. The V gene lost 3 bases and the J gene lost 6 bases, with 2 bases spanning the gap. Per the germline V gene, CDR1 is MGHDK and CDR2 is SYGVNS. CDR3 protein: CASSDDGYTF. CDR3 DNA: TGTGCCAGCAGTGACGATGGCTACACCTTC.

The chain uses TRBV11-2 and TRBJ2-5; D is unresolved. CDR3 size: 13 residues. Germline V gene lookup returns CDR1 SGHAT and CDR2 FQNNGV. V lost 5 bases, J lost 5 bases, and 12 bases lay in between. CDR3 sequence (DNA): TGTGCCAGCAGCCTGTCCGCGGTGGAGACCCAGTACTTC. Its protein is CASSLSAVETQYF.

The chain has TRBV5-4 and TRBJ1-1; 7 nucleotides match TRBD1. Germline loops: CDR1 SGHNT, CDR2 YYREEE (reference sequence). Trimming removed 2 bases from V and 0 bases from J; junction bases left unmatched: 1. This CDR3 has 14 amino acids. The CDR3 sequence is CASSFQGVNTEAFF. The CDR3 coding sequence is TGTGCCAGCAGCTTTCAGGGGGTGAACACTGAAGCTTTCTTT. The full variable domain, rest sourced from reference TRBV5-4 and TRBJ1-1, is ETGVTQSPTHLIKTRGQQVTLRCSSQSGHNTVSWYQQALGQGPQFIFQYYREEENGRGNFPPRFSGLQFPNYSSELNVNALELDDSALYLCASSFQGVNTEAFFGQGTRLTVV.

The chain recombines TRBV24-1 with TRBJ2-2; D assignment may be TRBD1 or TRBD2 (5 bases each). This CDR3 is built from 17 residues. V shed 0 bases and J shed 2 bases, with 12 bases lying between them. Per germline, CDR1 KGHDR and CDR2 SFDVKD. CDR3 amino acids: CATSDLVIGTNTGELFF. As DNA, the CDR3 is TGTGCCACCAGTGATTTGGTAATAGGGACCAACACCGGGGAGCTGTTTTTT.